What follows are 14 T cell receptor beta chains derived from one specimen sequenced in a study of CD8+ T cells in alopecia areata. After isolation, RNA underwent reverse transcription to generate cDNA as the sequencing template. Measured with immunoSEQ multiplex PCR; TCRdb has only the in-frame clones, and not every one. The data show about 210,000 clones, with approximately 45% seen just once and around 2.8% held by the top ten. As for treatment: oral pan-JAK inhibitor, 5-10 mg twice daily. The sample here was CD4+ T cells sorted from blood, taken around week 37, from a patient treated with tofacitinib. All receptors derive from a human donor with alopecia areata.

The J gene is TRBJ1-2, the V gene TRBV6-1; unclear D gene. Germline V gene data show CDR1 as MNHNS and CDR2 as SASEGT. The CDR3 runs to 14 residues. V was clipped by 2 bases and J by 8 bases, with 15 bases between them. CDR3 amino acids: CASSEFALPGGYTF. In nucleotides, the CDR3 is TGTGCCAGCAGTGAATTTGCTCTCCCGGGAGGCTACACCTTC.

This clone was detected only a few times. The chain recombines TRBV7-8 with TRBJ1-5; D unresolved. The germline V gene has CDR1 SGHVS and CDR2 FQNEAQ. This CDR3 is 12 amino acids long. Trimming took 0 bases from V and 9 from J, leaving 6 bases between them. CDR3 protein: CASSLARGPQHF. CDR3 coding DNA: TGTGCCAGCAGCTTAGCGCGAGGGCCCCAGCATTTT.

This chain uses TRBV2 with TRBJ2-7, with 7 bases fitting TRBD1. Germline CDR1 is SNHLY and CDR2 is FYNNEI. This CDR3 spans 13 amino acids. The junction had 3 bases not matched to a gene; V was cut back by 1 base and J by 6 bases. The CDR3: CASSEVAGGEQYF. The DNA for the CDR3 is TGTGCCAGCAGTGAAGTGGCAGGGGGCGAGCAGTACTTC.

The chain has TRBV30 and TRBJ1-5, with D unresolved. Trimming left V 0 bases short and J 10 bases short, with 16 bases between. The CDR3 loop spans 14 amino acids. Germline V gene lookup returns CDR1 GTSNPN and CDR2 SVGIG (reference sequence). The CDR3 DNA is TGTGCCTGGAGTGTAGCCAGCCTCAATCTACCCCAGCATTTT. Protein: CAWSVASLNLPQHF.

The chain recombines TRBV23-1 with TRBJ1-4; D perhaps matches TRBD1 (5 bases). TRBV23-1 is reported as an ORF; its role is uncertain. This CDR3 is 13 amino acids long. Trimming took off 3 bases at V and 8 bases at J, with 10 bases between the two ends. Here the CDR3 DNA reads TGCGCCAGCAGTCAGGGGCCGGGCGAAAAACTGTTTTTT. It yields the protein CASSQGPGEKLFF.

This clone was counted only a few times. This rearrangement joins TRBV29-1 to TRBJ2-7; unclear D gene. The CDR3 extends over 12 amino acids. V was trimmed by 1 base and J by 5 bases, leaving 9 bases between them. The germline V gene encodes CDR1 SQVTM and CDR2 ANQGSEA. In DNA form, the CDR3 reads TGCAGCGTTGAAGTGCTGGGCGACGAGCAGTACTTC. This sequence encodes CSVEVLGDEQYF.

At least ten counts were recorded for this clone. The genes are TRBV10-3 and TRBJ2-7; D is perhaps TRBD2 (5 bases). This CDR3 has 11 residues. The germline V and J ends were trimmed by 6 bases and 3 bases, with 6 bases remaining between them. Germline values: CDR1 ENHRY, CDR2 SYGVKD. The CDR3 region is CAIRRGYEQYF. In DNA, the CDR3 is TGTGCCATCAGACGGGGCTACGAGCAGTACTTC.

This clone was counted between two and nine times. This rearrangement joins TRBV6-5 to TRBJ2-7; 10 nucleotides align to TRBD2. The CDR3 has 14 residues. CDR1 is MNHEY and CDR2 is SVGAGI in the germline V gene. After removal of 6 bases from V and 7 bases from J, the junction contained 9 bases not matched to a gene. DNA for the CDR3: TGTGCCAGCAGGGGTAGCGGGAGGATGAGGGAGCAGTACTTC. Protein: CASRGSGRMREQYF.

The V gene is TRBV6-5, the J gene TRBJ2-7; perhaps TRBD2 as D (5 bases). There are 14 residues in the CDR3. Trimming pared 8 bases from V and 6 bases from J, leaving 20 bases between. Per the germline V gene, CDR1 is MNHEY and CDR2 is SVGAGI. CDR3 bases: TGTGCCAGCGTTCAGTCGGTGGGGAGCACCGAGCAGTACTTC. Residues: CASVQSVGSTEQYF.

For the CDR3, the DNA is TGTGCCAGCAGTCGTCAGGGGAGCGCTCAGCCCCAGCATTTT. This translates into CASSRQGSAQPQHF. The V and J genes are TRBV5-6 and TRBJ1-5; D might be TRBD1 (6 bases). Germline assignment: CDR1 SGHDT and CDR2 YYEEEE. The V and J ends lost 5 bases and 6 bases respectively, with 15 bases between them. The CDR3 covers 14 residues.

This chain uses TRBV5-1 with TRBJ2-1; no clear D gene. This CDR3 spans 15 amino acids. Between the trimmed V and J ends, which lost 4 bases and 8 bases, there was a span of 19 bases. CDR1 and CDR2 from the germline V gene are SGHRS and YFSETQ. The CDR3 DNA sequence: TGCGCCAGCAGCAGCTACGGACGGCGGATCGATGAGCAGTTCTTC. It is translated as CASSSYGRRIDEQFF.

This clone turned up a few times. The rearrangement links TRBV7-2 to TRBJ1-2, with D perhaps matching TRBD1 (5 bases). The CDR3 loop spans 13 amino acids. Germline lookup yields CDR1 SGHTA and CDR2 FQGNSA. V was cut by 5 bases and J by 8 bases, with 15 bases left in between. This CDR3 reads CASSLRRDSGYTF. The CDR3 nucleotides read TGTGCCAGCAGCCTAAGGCGAGACAGCGGCTACACCTTC. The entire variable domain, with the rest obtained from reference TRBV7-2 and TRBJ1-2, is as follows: GAGVSQSPSNKVTEKGKDVELRCDPISGHTALYWYRQSLGQGLEFLIYFQGNSAPDKSGLPSDRFSAERTGGSVSTLTIQRTQQEDSAVYLCASSLRRDSGYTFGSGTRLTVV.

This chain's CDR3 is CASSYLAAREQFF. The CDR3 bases are TGCGCCAGCAGCTACTTAGCGGCCCGGGAGCAGTTCTTC. The V call is TRBV5-1, the J call TRBJ2-1, with D tentatively TRBD2 (6 bases). The CDR3 covers 13 residues. V was cut by 3 bases and J by 10 bases, with 14 bases left in between. The germline V gene encodes CDR1 SGHRS and CDR2 YFSETQ.

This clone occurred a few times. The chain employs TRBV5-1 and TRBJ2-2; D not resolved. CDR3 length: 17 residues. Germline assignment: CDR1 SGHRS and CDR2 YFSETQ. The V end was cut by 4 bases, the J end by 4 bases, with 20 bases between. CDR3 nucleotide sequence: TGCGCCAGCAGCAACGTCCTCAGGACGATATCCACCGGGGAGCTGTTTTTT. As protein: CASSNVLRTISTGELFF.